Below are 22 T cell receptor beta chains sequenced from a single sample in a study of shared T cell receptors in the human thymus. Measured with immunoSEQ multiplex PCR; TCRdb has only the in-frame clones, and not every one. This table has fewer than 700,000 clones, approximately 90% appearing once. These data also featured in a second study, about human thymus T cells.

Specimen: thymocytes. The receptors shown here come from a boy under three years old with a congenital heart defect.

This clone was counted only a few times. The chain links TRBV6-5 to TRBJ2-1; D remains ambiguous. This CDR3 spans 14 amino acids. Trimming took off 6 bases at V and 5 bases at J, with 14 bases between the two ends. Germline V gives CDR1 MNHEY, CDR2 SVGAGI. Written as DNA, the CDR3 is TGTGCCAGCAGAGGAGAGGCCCTAAACAATGAGCAGTTCTTC. Residues: CASRGEALNNEQFF.

This clone was observed a few times. The rearrangement uses TRBV5-4 and TRBJ2-1; D is possibly TRBD2 (7 bases). Germline lookup yields CDR1 SGHNT and CDR2 YYREEE (reference sequence). Trimming removed 0 bases from V and 9 bases from J, with 25 bases in between. There are 18 residues in the CDR3. The CDR3 spells CASSLARGYGGGGGEQFF. The CDR3 coding sequence is TGTGCCAGCAGCTTGGCCCGAGGTTATGGGGGAGGGGGGGGTGAGCAGTTCTTC.

This chain links TRBV7-9 with TRBJ2-5; the match to TRBD1 covers 9 bases. The J segment lost 0 bases and the V segment lost 5 bases, leaving 13 bases of the junction unmatched. Germline CDR1 reads SEHNR; CDR2 reads FQNEAQ (reference sequence). The CDR3 is 18 residues long. The CDR3 nucleotides are TGTGCCAGCAGCCATAGGAACAGGGGGCGGGCGGACCAAGAGACCCAGTACTTC. The encoded protein is CASSHRNRGRADQETQYF.

The V call is TRBV10-3, the J call TRBJ2-2; 16 bases are shared with TRBD2. The CDR3 totals 17 residues. Germline loops: CDR1 ENHRY, CDR2 SYGVKD. With 7 bases clipped from V and 4 bases from J, the junction kept 6 bases outside the gene matches. The CDR3 is CAITPGLAGGATGELFF. The DNA for the CDR3 is TGTGCCATCACTCCGGGACTAGCGGGAGGGGCCACCGGGGAGCTGTTTTTT.

The genes are TRBV5-4 and TRBJ2-7; a weak D match, TRBD1 (6 bases). Germline V gene lookup returns CDR1 SGHNT and CDR2 YYREEE (reference sequence). The CDR3 has 14 residues. The CDR3 DNA reads TGTGTCTCGGCCCAGGGGCCGGAATCCTACGAGCAGTACTTC. As protein: CVSAQGPESYEQYF. The variable domain in full, with the rest retrieved from reference TRBV5-4 and TRBJ2-7, is ETGVTQSPTHLIKTRGQQVTLRCSSQSGHNTVSWYQQALGQGPQFIFQYYREEENGRGNFPPRFSGLQFPNYSSELNVNALELDDSALYLCVSAQGPESYEQYFGPGTRLTVT.

The chain joins TRBV30 to TRBJ1-1; D gene ambiguous. This CDR3 is built from 12 residues. Per germline, CDR1 GTSNPN and CDR2 SVGIG (reference sequence). Trimming removed 3 bases from V and 13 bases from J, with 18 bases in between. As DNA, the CDR3 is TGTGCCTGGAGCCAATTAGGCCCGGAGGTTTTCTTT. This encodes CAWSQLGPEVFF.

The genes are TRBV18 and TRBJ2-7; 9 nucleotides match TRBD1. CDR1 KGHSH and CDR2 LQKENI come from the germline V gene. The trim removed 1 base at V and 3 bases at J, leaving 13 bases unmatched. This CDR3 contains 18 residues. The chain's CDR3 is CASSPRSRDRVGGYEQYF. The CDR3 bases are TGTGCCAGCTCACCACGTTCCCGGGACAGGGTTGGCGGCTACGAGCAGTACTTC.

V gene TRBV11-1 combines with J gene TRBJ1-2, with a tentative D call TRBD1 (5 bases). The CDR3 loop spans 12 amino acids. The germline V and J ends were trimmed by 5 bases and 4 bases, with 8 bases remaining between them. Germline loops: CDR1 SGHAT, CDR2 FQDESV (reference sequence). The CDR3 protein is CASSHDSYGYTF. In nucleotides, the CDR3 is TGTGCCAGCAGCCACGACAGCTATGGCTACACCTTC. Variable domain in full (rest from reference TRBV11-1 and TRBJ1-2): EAEVAQSPRYKITEKSQAVAFWCDPISGHATLYWYRQILGQGPELLVQFQDESVVDDSQLPKDRFSAERLKGVDSTLKIQPAELGDSAMYLCASSHDSYGYTFGSGTRLTVV.

The CDR3 region is CASSRGSGLALADTQYF. DNA of the CDR3: TGTGCCAGCAGTCGAGGGTCGGGACTAGCCTTAGCAGATACGCAGTATTTT. V is TRBV7-9 and J is TRBJ2-3, with 9 bases that match TRBD2. The CDR3 is 17 residues long. The ends lost 6 bases at V and 4 bases at J; junction bases unmatched: 14. The V gene's germline CDR1 is SEHNR and CDR2 FQNEAQ (reference sequence). The whole variable domain, remainder taken from reference TRBV7-9 and TRBJ2-3, is DTGVSQNPRHKITKRGQNVTFRCDPISEHNRLYWYRQTLGQGPEFLTYFQNEAQLEKSRLLSDRFSAERPKGSFSTLEIQRTEQGDSAMYLCASSRGSGLALADTQYFGPGTRLTVL.

The V call is TRBV19, the J call TRBJ2-7; D gene ambiguous. In germline, CDR1 is LNHDA, CDR2 SQIVND (reference sequence). The CDR3 loop spans 13 amino acids. Trimming removed 8 bases at V and 1 base at J, with 12 bases between. CDR3 sequence (DNA): TGTGCCAGTGAAGCCCCCGGTTCCTACGAGCAGTACTTC. Protein product: CASEAPGSYEQYF.

In this sample, this clone turned up a few times. The chain is built from TRBV7-6 and TRBJ2-5, with 8 nucleotides matching TRBD2. Germline assignment: CDR1 SGHVS and CDR2 FNYEAQ. The CDR3 runs 17 residues. V shed 5 bases, J shed 5 bases, and the junction held 16 bases outside the gene matches. The CDR3 sequence is CASSPRTSPRLRETQYF. The CDR3 region has the DNA TGTGCCAGCAGCCCGAGGACTAGCCCAAGATTGCGGGAGACCCAGTACTTC.

This chain uses TRBV5-6 with TRBJ1-2; 7 bases agree with TRBD1. Germline V lookup: CDR1 SGHDT, CDR2 YYEEEE. This CDR3 is built from 16 residues. After removal of 2 bases from V and 3 bases from J, the junction contained 10 bases not matched to a gene. DNA for the CDR3: TGTGCCAGCAGCTTTGGAATCCAGGGGGTCGACTATGGCTACACCTTC. This encodes CASSFGIQGVDYGYTF.

The chain has TRBV30 and TRBJ2-7; a possible D gene is TRBD2 (5 bases). Germline CDR1 GTSNPN, CDR2 SVGIG (reference sequence). V was trimmed by 0 bases and J by 8 bases, leaving 11 bases between them. CDR3 size: 12 residues. The CDR3 region has the DNA TGTGCCTGGAGTGTACAGAGGGATAAGCAGTACTTC. Translating gives CAWSVQRDKQYF.

The gene calls are TRBV5-6 and TRBJ2-7, with 14 bases aligning to TRBD2. The CDR3 length is 17 residues. Trimming at V came to 4 bases and at J to 1 base, leaving 7 bases not matched to a gene. Germline V CDR1 and CDR2: SGHDT, YYEEEE. The CDR3 sequence: CASSGTSGGGLSYEQYF. DNA for the CDR3: TGTGCCAGCAGCGGGACTAGCGGGGGCGGATTGTCCTACGAGCAGTACTTC.

The V and J genes are TRBV7-6 and TRBJ2-7; D is perhaps TRBD2 (5 bases). The CDR3 consists of 14 residues. Germline-derived CDR1 and CDR2 are SGHVS and FNYEAQ. V was clipped by 5 bases and J by 1 base, with 12 bases between them. In DNA, the CDR3 is TGTGCCAGCAGCCCGCAAGCGGATTCCTACGAGCAGTACTTC. This sequence encodes CASSPQADSYEQYF.

This clone appeared a few times. This chain joins TRBV19 and TRBJ1-5, with D hard to call. CDR3 length: 16 amino acids. V lost 4 bases, J lost 6 bases, and 19 bases lay in between. The V gene's germline CDR1 is LNHDA and CDR2 SQIVND (reference sequence). This CDR3 reads CASSRIRDRTGQPQHF. Written as DNA, the CDR3 is TGTGCCAGTAGTAGAATTCGGGATAGGACCGGTCAGCCCCAGCATTTT.

This chain uses TRBV4-2 with TRBJ2-1; TRBD2 might be the D (5 bases). The V end lost 0 bases, the J end lost 6 bases, and 12 bases lay between the germline ends. The CDR3 runs to 15 residues. Germline loops: CDR1 LGHNA, CDR2 YNFKEQ. CDR3 sequence (DNA): TGTGCCAGCAGCCAAGATCGAACGGGGTTCAATGAGCAGTTCTTC. Its protein is CASSQDRTGFNEQFF.

The CDR3 sequence is CASSPPTGSRAKNIQYF. In DNA, the CDR3 is TGTGCCAGCAGTCCCCCGACAGGCAGCCGGGCCAAAAACATTCAGTACTTC. This chain connects TRBV27 to TRBJ2-4; possibly TRBD1 for D (6 bases). The CDR3 spans 17 residues. Trimming pared 5 bases from V and 1 base from J, leaving 18 bases between. Germline CDR1 reads MNHEY; CDR2 reads SMNVEV (reference sequence).

The rearrangement joins TRBV10-2 to TRBJ2-3, with a weak D call TRBD2 (6 bases). Per germline, CDR1 WSHSY and CDR2 SAAADI. There are 19 residues in the CDR3. Trimming took 2 bases from V and 0 from J, leaving 21 bases between them. CDR3 sequence reads: CASSEPCPLSGSSTDTQYF. The CDR3 DNA is TGCGCCAGCAGTGAGCCTTGTCCTTTGTCCGGGAGTAGCACAGATACGCAGTATTTT.

The chain uses TRBV15 and TRBJ2-7, with no clear D. Trimming removed 5 bases from V and 1 base from J, with 21 bases in between. This CDR3 spans 17 amino acids. Per the germline V gene, CDR1 is LNHNV and CDR2 is YYDKDF (reference sequence). CDR3 sequence: CATSPLPPALRSYEQYF. DNA of the CDR3: TGTGCCACCAGCCCCCTTCCCCCAGCGTTGAGATCCTACGAGCAGTACTTC.

This clone was found once. The genes are TRBV5-4 and TRBJ1-2; D gene uncertain. The CDR3 consists of 15 residues. The germline gives CDR1 SGHNT, CDR2 YYREEE (reference sequence). The V and J ends lost 0 bases and 4 bases respectively, with 13 bases between them. The chain's CDR3 is CASSLEQSSLYGYTF. CDR3 coding DNA: TGTGCCAGCAGCTTGGAGCAAAGCTCCCTCTATGGCTACACCTTC.

This chain uses TRBV9 with TRBJ2-7; D not certain. V lost 0 bases and J lost 0, with 13 bases in between. Germline loops: CDR1 SGDLS, CDR2 YYNGEE. CDR3 length: 16 amino acids. The CDR3 spells CASSVAAGGSSYEQYF. CDR3 sequence (DNA): TGTGCCAGCAGCGTAGCGGCCGGCGGTAGCTCCTACGAGCAGTACTTC. Drawing the rest from reference TRBV9 and TRBJ2-7, the complete variable domain is DSGVTQTPKHLITATGQRVTLRCSPRSGDLSVYWYQQSLDQGLQFLIQYYNGEERAKGNILERFSAQQFPDLHSELNLSSLELGDSALYFCASSVAAGGSSYEQYFGPGTRLTVT.